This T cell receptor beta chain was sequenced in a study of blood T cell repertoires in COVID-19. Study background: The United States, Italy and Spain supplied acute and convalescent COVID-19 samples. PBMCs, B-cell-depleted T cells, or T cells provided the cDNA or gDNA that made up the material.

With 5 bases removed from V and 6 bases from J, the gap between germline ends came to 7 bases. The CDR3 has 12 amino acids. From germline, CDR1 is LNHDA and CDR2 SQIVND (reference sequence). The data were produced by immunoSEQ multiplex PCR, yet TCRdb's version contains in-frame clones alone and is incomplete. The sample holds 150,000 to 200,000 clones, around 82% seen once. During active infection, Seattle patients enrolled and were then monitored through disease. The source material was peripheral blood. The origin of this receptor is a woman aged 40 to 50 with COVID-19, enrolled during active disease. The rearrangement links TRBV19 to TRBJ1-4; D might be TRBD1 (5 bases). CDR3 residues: CASSDSYEKLFF. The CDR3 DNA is TGTGCCAGTAGTGACAGCTATGAAAAACTGTTTTTT.